This T cell receptor (beta chain) came from a study of blood T cells in healthy people across ages. Combining a sample-barcoded 5' primer with a J-beta primer mix, a second PCR ran for roughly 6 to 11 cycles. TCRdb passed the 5' RACE reads through MiXCR, listing each CDR3 protein once. The table includes 650,000 to 1,000,000 distinct CDR3 sequences, under 40% detected once. The CDR3 contains 12 residues. Per the germline V gene, CDR1 is SGHTA and CDR2 is FQGNSA. Sequenced sample: blood. The rearrangement joins TRBV7-2 to TRBJ2-1; D gene unclear. With the DNA end fitting TRBJ2-7 better, the J assignment may be wrong. The clonotype originates from a man between 18 and 29 years old in good health. In DNA form, the CDR3 reads TGTGCCAGCGGACGGGCTGACAATGAGCAGTACTTC. Translating gives CASGRADNEQYF.